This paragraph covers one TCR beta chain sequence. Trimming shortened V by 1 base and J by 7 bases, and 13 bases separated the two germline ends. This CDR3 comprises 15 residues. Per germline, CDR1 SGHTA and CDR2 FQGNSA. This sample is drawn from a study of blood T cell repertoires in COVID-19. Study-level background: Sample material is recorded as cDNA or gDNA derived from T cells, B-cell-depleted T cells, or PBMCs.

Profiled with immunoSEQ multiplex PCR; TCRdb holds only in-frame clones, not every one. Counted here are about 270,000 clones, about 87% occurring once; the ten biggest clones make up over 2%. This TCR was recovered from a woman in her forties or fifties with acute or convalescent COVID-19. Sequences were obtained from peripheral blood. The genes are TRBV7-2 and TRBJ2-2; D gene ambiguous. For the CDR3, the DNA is TGTGCCAGCAGCTTAGTCCACGGTTTCGGCGGGGAGCTGTTTTTT. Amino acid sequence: CASSLVHGFGGELFF.